The 15 T cell receptor beta chains given below trace back to one sample, sequenced in a study of cytomegalovirus exposure and HLA in healthy donors. Vbeta (60) and Jbeta (13) primers were used in the PCR. TCRdb keeps only in-frame clones here, not all; method: immunoSEQ multiplex PCR. The sample contains roughly 220,000 clones, approximately 78% of which appear only once. Sequenced input: PBMCs. These receptors were collected from a woman between 40 and 55 years old in good health and CMV-seronegative.

The gene calls are TRBV28 and TRBJ1-2; tentatively, D is TRBD1 (6 bases). V shed 4 bases and J shed 3 bases, with 18 bases lying between them. This CDR3 has 16 amino acids. Germline V gene data show CDR1 as MDHEN and CDR2 as SYDVKM. DNA of the CDR3: TGTGCCAGCAGTTCCGCAGGAGGCAGGGGCGACTATGGCTACACCTTC. It encodes CASSSAGGRGDYGYTF.

V and J are TRBV7-9 and TRBJ1-1, with D tentatively TRBD1 (5 bases). Trimming cost V 1 base and J 0 bases, with 6 bases left between them. There are 14 residues in the CDR3. CDR1 SEHNR and CDR2 FQNEAQ come from the germline V gene (reference sequence). The CDR3 bases are TGTGCCAGCAGCTTAGGACAGATGAACACTGAAGCTTTCTTT. Protein product: CASSLGQMNTEAFF.

This clone was recorded only once. This rearrangement joins TRBV27 to TRBJ1-1; weak D call: TRBD1 (5 bases). The V end lost 6 bases, the J end lost 2 bases, and 13 bases lay between the germline ends. This CDR3 spans 14 amino acids. Germline loops: CDR1 MNHEY, CDR2 SMNVEV (reference sequence). The CDR3: CASRRGALNTEAFF. The CDR3 bases are TGTGCCAGCAGAAGGGGCGCTCTAAACACTGAAGCTTTCTTT.

The chain joins TRBV6-4 to TRBJ1-2; no definite D call. The CDR3 is 17 residues long. V was clipped by 7 bases and J by 5 bases, with 26 bases between them. Per germline, CDR1 MRHNA and CDR2 SNTAGT. CDR3 amino acids: CASTIRSSNLFQYGYTF. In DNA form, the CDR3 reads TGTGCCAGCACTATTCGGAGTAGTAATCTCTTCCAATATGGCTACACCTTC.

The V and J genes are TRBV6-4 and TRBJ1-2, with 7 bases fitting TRBD1. The junction had 8 bases not matched to a gene; V was cut back by 5 bases and J by 8 bases. Germline values: CDR1 MRHNA, CDR2 SNTAGT. The CDR3 sequence is 13 residues long. In DNA, the CDR3 is TGTGCCAGCAGTAAGGGGGCCTTATTGGGCTACACCTTC. Amino acids: CASSKGALLGYTF.

The chain has TRBV6-1 and TRBJ1-5; D ambiguous. The germline V gene encodes CDR1 MNHNS and CDR2 SASEGT. This CDR3 has 16 residues. The ends were cut back, 1 base at V and 3 bases at J, with 13 bases in the middle. The CDR3 reads CASSEGYAGFNQPQHF. In nucleotides, the CDR3 is TGTGCCAGCAGTGAAGGATACGCGGGTTTCAATCAGCCCCAGCATTTT.

The V call is TRBV30, the J call TRBJ2-5; tentative D call: TRBD2 (7 bases). CDR3 length: 11 residues. With 5 bases removed from V and 11 bases from J, the gap between germline ends came to 15 bases. CDR1 is GTSNPN, CDR2 SVGIG, per germline (reference sequence). The CDR3 bases are TGTGCCTGGCAGGGGCGGCGGGAGCAGTACTTC. Its translation: CAWQGRREQYF.

The chain couples TRBV9 to TRBJ2-2, with D possibly TRBD2 on 7 matching bases. Trimming left V 0 bases short and J 10 bases short, with 13 bases between. The length of the CDR3 is 14 residues. From germline, CDR1 is SGDLS and CDR2 YYNGEE. CDR3 in DNA: TGTGCCAGCAGCGTAGCCGTTGGGGGGGCGGAGCTGTTTTTT. Amino acids: CASSVAVGGAELFF.

This clone was found a few times. The chain has TRBV7-9 and TRBJ2-1, with 7 bases identical to TRBD1. The CDR3 spans 13 residues. In germline, CDR1 is SEHNR, CDR2 FQNEAQ (reference sequence). V lost 5 bases, J lost 9 bases, and 7 bases stayed unmatched. The CDR3 DNA reads TGTGCCAGCAGCCGGGCAGGGGGAAGTGAGCAGTTCTTC. Residues: CASSRAGGSEQFF. Supplemented by reference TRBV7-9 and TRBJ2-1, the full variable domain reads DTGVSQNPRHKITKRGQNVTFRCDPISEHNRLYWYRQTLGQGPEFLTYFQNEAQLEKSRLLSDRFSAERPKGSFSTLEIQRTEQGDSAMYLCASSRAGGSEQFFGPGTRLTVL.

The chain employs TRBV29-1 and TRBJ1-2, with D uncertain. From germline, CDR1 is SQVTM and CDR2 ANQGSEA. V gave up 4 bases and J gave up 0 bases, with 6 bases separating them. CDR3 size: 12 residues. CDR3 nucleotide sequence: TGCAGCGTTGCTCAGACTAACTATGGCTACACCTTC. Translation gives CSVAQTNYGYTF.

The chain has TRBV7-8 and TRBJ2-1; the match to TRBD2 covers 12 bases. The length of the CDR3 is 19 residues. Per germline, CDR1 SGHVS and CDR2 FQNEAQ. V was pared by 0 bases and J by 5 bases, with 11 bases of the junction left unmatched. The CDR3 spells CASSLARLAGGPRHNEQFF. As DNA, the CDR3 is TGTGCCAGCAGCTTAGCGCGGCTAGCGGGAGGGCCGCGACACAATGAGCAGTTCTTC.

Only a few counts were recorded for this clone. V gene TRBV7-3 combines with J gene TRBJ2-3, with a possible D match to TRBD2 (5 bases). The germline CDR1 and CDR2 sequences are SGHTA and FQGTGA. The CDR3 contains 15 residues. Between the trimmed V and J ends, which lost 3 bases and 1 base, there was a span of 11 bases. The CDR3 DNA follows: TGTGCCAGCAGCTTTTTAAGCGGTCGCACAGATACGCAGTATTTT. Protein sequence: CASSFLSGRTDTQYF.

This CDR3 is CASSLAFSGRETQYF. CDR3 in DNA: TGTGCCAGCAGCTTAGCTTTTAGCGGGAGAGAGACCCAGTACTTC. The chain links TRBV7-2 to TRBJ2-5; 9 bases are a match to TRBD2. Germline values: CDR1 SGHTA, CDR2 FQGNSA. Trimming removed 0 bases from V and 4 bases from J; junction bases left unmatched: 3. The CDR3 runs 15 residues.

The chain recombines TRBV6-5 with TRBJ2-2, with D maybe TRBD2 (5 bases). The CDR3 consists of 15 residues. V dropped 2 bases and J dropped 0 bases, with 7 bases sitting between them. Germline V gene lookup returns CDR1 MNHEY and CDR2 SVGAGI. This CDR3 is CASSYGLTNTGELFF. The CDR3 DNA sequence: TGTGCCAGCAGTTACGGACTCACGAACACCGGGGAGCTGTTTTTT.

This sequence joins TRBV7-8 and TRBJ2-6; 9 nucleotides agree with TRBD1. CDR3 length: 19 amino acids. The germline CDR1 and CDR2 sequences are SGHVS and FQNEAQ. The trim removed 5 bases at V and 5 bases at J, leaving 16 bases unmatched. Here the CDR3 DNA reads TGTGCCAGCAGCCACCCGAGGGGAGGACAGGGGAGTAGGGCCAACGTCCTGACTTTC. Amino acid sequence: CASSHPRGGQGSRANVLTF. The full variable domain, rest sourced from reference TRBV7-8 and TRBJ2-6, is GAGVSQSPRYKVAKRGQDVALRCDPISGHVSLFWYQQALGQGPEFLTYFQNEAQLDKSGLPSDRFFAERPEGSVSTLKIQRTQQEDSAVYLCASSHPRGGQGSRANVLTFGAGSRLTVL.